This T cell receptor beta chain was sequenced during a study of cytomegalovirus exposure and HLA in healthy donors. Researchers ran the PCR with 60 Vbeta and 13 Jbeta primers. Assay: immunoSEQ multiplex PCR; the TCRdb copy retains only in-frame clones and omits some. Of more than 200,000 clones listed, roughly 84% were seen once; the top ten hold 1.3%. Points from the study as a whole: In a later analysis, V- and J-gene trimming of beta chains associated with a DCLRE1C missense variant, replicated independently. A later analysis linked more than 15,000 TCR beta sequences to HLA alleles at 0.05 false discovery rate. A prior analysis recorded that most TCR beta V segments were productive about 90% or about 30% of the time.

CDR3 size: 13 residues. Germline lookup yields CDR1 LNHDA and CDR2 SQIVND (reference sequence). The J segment lost 4 bases and the V segment lost 11 bases, leaving 10 bases of the junction unmatched. As to this clone: Its cognate antigen is unknown.

Sample: PBMCs. The V call is TRBV19, the J call TRBJ1-1; TRBD1 matches at 7 bases. This sequence originates from a human donor in good health. In nucleotides, the CDR3 is TGTGCCTTACGGCGACAGGGTAGCACTGAAGCTTTCTTT. Amino acid sequence: CALRRQGSTEAFF.